This is a list of T cell receptor beta chains from one sample in a study of T-cell reconstitution after alpha-beta-depleted transplantation in children. TCRdb re-called the PCR reads through MiXCR, storing one row per CDR3 protein. The sample has 250,000 or so distinct CDR3 sequences, roughly a quarter seen once; the top ten hold more than 4.5%. Sequencing was performed on PBMCs, mostly from graft donor cells, taken 360 days after TCRalphabeta/CD19-depleted stem cell transplant. These receptors were collected from a female patient aged 2 to 10 who had a stem cell transplant for congenital amegakaryocytic thrombocytopenia, so the T cells may come from the graft donor. CDR3s include the opening cysteine and the closing phenylalanine or tryptophan. Fields, in order: D gene, J gene, V gene, clone size, CDR3 protein, CDR3 DNA. A D gene is named only where the DNA matches it firmly. Clone size appears in some rows only: once, few, many, or a class for an expanded clone.

D gene: -
J gene: TRBJ2-3
V gene: TRBV3-1
clone size: few
CDR3 protein: CASSLGIPDTQYF
CDR3 DNA: TGTGCCAGCAGCCTCGGTATTCCAGATACGCAGTATTTT

D gene: -
J gene: TRBJ2-3
V gene: TRBV15
clone size: -
CDR3 protein: CATSRDLIPNTQYF
CDR3 DNA: TGTGCCACCAGCAGAGATTTGATCCCCAATACGCAGTATTTT

D gene: TRBD1
J gene: TRBJ2-2
V gene: TRBV18
clone size: -
CDR3 protein: CASSPREGAFTGELFF
CDR3 DNA: TGTGCCAGCTCACCAAGAGAGGGGGCGTTTACCGGGGAGCTGTTTTTT

D gene: -
J gene: TRBJ2-7
V gene: TRBV27
clone size: -
CDR3 protein: CASSLAPPYEQYF
CDR3 DNA: TGTGCCAGCAGTTTGGCCCCCCCCTACGAGCAGTACTTC

D gene: -
J gene: TRBJ1-5
V gene: TRBV2
clone size: -
CDR3 protein: CASSKGGPQPQHF
CDR3 DNA: TGTGCCAGCAGTAAAGGGGGGCCCCAGCCCCAGCATTTT

D gene: -
J gene: TRBJ2-1
V gene: TRBV12-3/TRBV12-4
clone size: -
CDR3 protein: CASRNRESSYNEQFF
CDR3 DNA: TGTGCCAGCAGAAATCGGGAGAGCTCCTACAATGAGCAGTTCTTC

D gene: TRBD1
J gene: TRBJ1-2
V gene: TRBV20-1
clone size: -
CDR3 protein: CSARIQGKVGYTF
CDR3 DNA: TGCAGTGCTAGGATACAGGGGAAAGTGGGCTACACCTTC

D gene: -
J gene: TRBJ2-3
V gene: TRBV10-3
clone size: -
CDR3 protein: CAISEWIAADTQYF
CDR3 DNA: TGTGCCATCAGTGAGTGGATAGCGGCAGATACGCAGTATTTT

D gene: -
J gene: TRBJ2-3
V gene: TRBV11-2
clone size: few
CDR3 protein: CASTPQPGILSSADTQYF
CDR3 DNA: TGTGCCAGCACACCACAACCCGGGATATTGAGTTCGGCAGATACGCAGTATTTT

D gene: TRBD2
J gene: TRBJ2-5
V gene: TRBV29-1
clone size: many
CDR3 protein: CSVGTSGRQETQYF
CDR3 DNA: TGCAGCGTTGGGACTAGCGGGAGGCAGGAGACCCAGTACTTC

D gene: -
J gene: TRBJ2-1
V gene: TRBV20-1
clone size: few
CDR3 protein: CSAREGTPYNEQFF
CDR3 DNA: TGCAGTGCTAGAGAAGGGACACCCTACAATGAGCAGTTCTTC

D gene: -
J gene: TRBJ2-1
V gene: TRBV9
clone size: -
CDR3 protein: CASSVVPPDFSYNEQFF
CDR3 DNA: TGTGCCAGCAGCGTAGTCCCCCCGGACTTCTCCTACAATGAGCAGTTCTTC

D gene: -
J gene: TRBJ2-1
V gene: TRBV24-1
clone size: -
CDR3 protein: CATSDAGLQGSPEQFF
CDR3 DNA: TGTGCCACCAGTGATGCCGGGCTGCAGGGCTCCCCTGAGCAGTTCTTC

D gene: -
J gene: TRBJ2-1
V gene: TRBV7-3
clone size: -
CDR3 protein: CASSPRISGYNEQFF
CDR3 DNA: TGTGCCAGCAGCCCACGGATTAGCGGTTACAATGAGCAGTTCTTC

D gene: -
J gene: TRBJ1-1
V gene: TRBV29-1
clone size: many
CDR3 protein: CVAANTEAFF
CDR3 DNA: TGCGTAGCTGCTAACACTGAAGCTTTCTTT

D gene: TRBD1
J gene: TRBJ2-7
V gene: TRBV7-9
clone size: -
CDR3 protein: CASRPTGAYEQYF
CDR3 DNA: TGTGCCAGCAGACCAACAGGGGCCTACGAGCAGTACTTC

D gene: -
J gene: TRBJ2-2
V gene: TRBV7-2
clone size: few
CDR3 protein: CASSLVSRGGTGELFF
CDR3 DNA: TGTGCCAGCAGCTTAGTTTCCAGGGGCGGCACCGGGGAGCTGTTTTTT

D gene: TRBD1
J gene: TRBJ2-1
V gene: TRBV6-5
clone size: -
CDR3 protein: CASSYTRDRDHEQFF
CDR3 DNA: TGTGCCAGCAGTTACACCCGGGACAGGGACCATGAGCAGTTCTTC

D gene: TRBD2
J gene: TRBJ2-1
V gene: TRBV4-1
clone size: -
CDR3 protein: CASSQDRVGLAGYNEQFF
CDR3 DNA: TGCGCCAGCAGCCAAGATAGGGTTGGGCTAGCGGGTTACAATGAGCAGTTCTTC

D gene: TRBD1
J gene: TRBJ2-3
V gene: TRBV9
clone size: -
CDR3 protein: CASSVEGAGGDTQYF
CDR3 DNA: TGTGCCAGCAGCGTAGAGGGGGCTGGTGGAGATACGCAGTATTTT

D gene: -
J gene: TRBJ2-7
V gene: TRBV12-3/TRBV12-4
clone size: many
CDR3 protein: CASSFWDTHYEQYF
CDR3 DNA: TGTGCCAGCAGTTTTTGGGACACACACTACGAGCAGTACTTC

D gene: TRBD1
J gene: TRBJ2-7
V gene: TRBV7-8
clone size: few
CDR3 protein: CASSLTLGQPYEQYF
CDR3 DNA: TGTGCCAGCAGCTTAACTCTGGGACAGCCCTACGAGCAGTACTTC

D gene: TRBD2
J gene: TRBJ2-5
V gene: TRBV7-7
clone size: many
CDR3 protein: CASSISGLQETQYF
CDR3 DNA: TGTGCCAGCAGCATTAGCGGGCTACAAGAGACCCAGTACTTC

D gene: -
J gene: TRBJ1-1
V gene: TRBV5-1
clone size: few
CDR3 protein: CASSSRGSMNTEAFF
CDR3 DNA: TGCGCCAGCAGCTCTAGGGGCTCCATGAACACTGAAGCTTTCTTT

D gene: TRBD1
J gene: TRBJ2-7
V gene: TRBV12-3/TRBV12-4
clone size: many
CDR3 protein: CASSGTVYEQYF
CDR3 DNA: TGTGCCAGCAGTGGGACAGTCTACGAGCAGTACTTC

D gene: -
J gene: TRBJ2-7
V gene: TRBV20-1
clone size: -
CDR3 protein: CSAREEVGTYEQYF
CDR3 DNA: TGCAGTGCTAGAGAGGAGGTCGGCACCTACGAGCAGTACTTC

D gene: -
J gene: TRBJ2-5
V gene: TRBV12-3/TRBV12-4
clone size: few
CDR3 protein: CASSITTGETQYF
CDR3 DNA: TGTGCCAGCAGCATAACAACGGGAGAGACCCAGTACTTC

D gene: TRBD1
J gene: TRBJ2-1
V gene: TRBV7-2
clone size: -
CDR3 protein: CASSYRGSYNEQFF
CDR3 DNA: TGTGCCAGCAGCTACAGGGGTTCCTACAATGAGCAGTTCTTC

D gene: -
J gene: TRBJ2-3
V gene: TRBV12-3/TRBV12-4
clone size: many
CDR3 protein: CASSGRYTQYF
CDR3 DNA: TGTGCCAGCAGTGGTAGATATACGCAGTATTTT

D gene: -
J gene: TRBJ2-7
V gene: TRBV6-1
clone size: few
CDR3 protein: CASSETGNSYEQYF
CDR3 DNA: TGTGCCAGCAGTGAAACAGGGAATTCCTACGAGCAGTACTTC

D gene: -
J gene: TRBJ2-2
V gene: TRBV5-1
clone size: few
CDR3 protein: CASSLTLGGPTGELFF
CDR3 DNA: TGCGCCAGCAGCTTGACCCTAGGTGGCCCCACCGGGGAGCTGTTTTTT